This TCR beta chain is drawn from a study of blood T cell repertoires in COVID-19. CDR3 length equals 13 residues. CDR1 and CDR2 from the germline V gene are LGHDT and YNNKEL (reference sequence). The germline V and J ends were trimmed by 1 base and 5 bases, with 5 bases remaining between them. The assay was immunoSEQ multiplex PCR, and TCRdb's table has in-frame clones only and misses some. The sample carries around 150,000 clones, 60% to 85% recorded once. The chain uses TRBV3-1 (or the pseudogene TRBV3-2) and TRBJ2-2, with a possible D match to TRBD2 (5 bases). The source material was peripheral blood. This receptor was identified in a man in his fifties or sixties with acute or convalescent COVID-19. The CDR3 is CASSQAGTGELFF. CDR3 bases: TGTGCCAGCAGCCAAGCGGGGACCGGGGAGCTGTTTTTT.